What follows are 22 T cell receptor beta chains derived from one specimen sequenced in a study of beta chain features in type 1 diabetes. All of the isolated RNA was reverse transcribed, so expressed TCRB transcripts were sequenced. The protocol was immunoSEQ multiplex PCR, while the TCRdb copy is restricted to in-frame clones and leaves out a portion. The top ten clones hold less than 0.45% of a sample with nearly 350,000 clones, roughly 8% of them seen once. The sequenced sample consisted of central memory CD4+ T cells from blood. These receptors were collected from a woman aged 18-29 years in good health.

The table lists this clone with many counts. The chain's CDR3 is CASSLLQGVYNEQFF. The DNA for the CDR3 is TGTGCCAGCAGTTTATTGCAGGGGGTATACAATGAGCAGTTCTTC. The chain uses TRBV27 and TRBJ2-1, with TRBD1 matching 7 bases. The V and J ends lost 1 base and 4 bases, in that order; junction bases with no gene match: 4. The CDR3 sequence is 15 residues long. CDR1 is MNHEY, CDR2 SMNVEV, per germline (reference sequence).

This clone came up many times. The V call is TRBV4-3, the J call TRBJ2-7, with 9 bases that match TRBD2. The CDR3 is 16 amino acids. Germline V gene sequence: CDR1 LGHNA, CDR2 YSLEER. The J segment lost 4 bases and the V segment lost 0 bases, leaving 7 bases of the junction unmatched. This CDR3 is CASSQDVTSGSYEQYF. The CDR3 nucleotides read TGCGCCAGCAGCCAAGATGTGACTAGCGGATCTTACGAGCAGTACTTC.

This clone has more than one count but fewer than ten. The rearrangement uses TRBV7-9 and TRBJ2-3, with 11 bases fitting TRBD2. The CDR3 consists of 16 residues. V trimming: 5 bases; J trimming: 2 bases; junction bases outside the gene matches: 6. CDR1 and CDR2 (germline): SEHNR, FQNEAQ (reference sequence). DNA for the CDR3: TGTGCCAGCAGCCCTGGGACTAGCGGATCCACAGATACGCAGTATTTT. Translation: CASSPGTSGSTDTQYF.

The genes are TRBV5-6 and TRBJ1-2; the D gene is possibly TRBD1 (5 bases). There are 18 residues in the CDR3. The germline V gene has CDR1 SGHDT and CDR2 YYEEEE. The ends were cut back, 2 bases at V and 6 bases at J, with 26 bases in the middle. The CDR3 DNA reads TGTGCCAGCAGCTTCCTTTCGTCTAGGCAGGGATTAGTGGATGGCTACACCTTC. Protein: CASSFLSSRQGLVDGYTF.

This clone has only a few counts. The chain carries TRBV7-9 and TRBJ2-7; TRBD2 is a possible D gene (6 bases). Trimming took off 5 bases at V and 3 bases at J, with 17 bases between the two ends. The CDR3 runs 15 residues. Germline assignment: CDR1 SEHNR and CDR2 FQNEAQ (reference sequence). In DNA, the CDR3 is TGTGCCAGCAGCCAGCGACTAGTTGGGTTCTACGAGCAGTACTTC. As protein: CASSQRLVGFYEQYF.

In the case of this clone: Its ends do not fully match the called genes, so a read error is possible. V is TRBV10-3 and J is TRBJ2-3; D gene uncertain. Germline CDR1 reads ENHRY; CDR2 reads SYGVKD. The CDR3 covers 12 residues. The CDR3 reads CGCSSSTDTQYF. The CDR3 DNA sequence: TGCGGCTGTTCCTCTAGCACAGATACGCAGTATTTT.

V and J are TRBV5-1 and TRBJ2-1, with 8 bases lining up with TRBD1. The length of the CDR3 is 17 residues. Germline CDR1 SGHRS, CDR2 YFSETQ. The V and J ends lost 4 bases and 6 bases, in that order; junction bases with no gene match: 15. The CDR3 region has the DNA TGCGCCAGCAGCCCAACCACTACGGGACAGGTGGGCAATGAGCAGTTCTTC. Encoded protein: CASSPTTTGQVGNEQFF.

This clone was found a few times. V and J are TRBV14 and TRBJ2-1, with D unresolved. Germline V CDR1 and CDR2: SGHDN, FVKESK. Deletions cut 3 bases from V and 7 bases from J, with 13 bases between. The CDR3 runs to 14 residues. The CDR3 region has the DNA TGTGCCAGCAGCCATAAGTCTTGGTCGAATGAGCAGTTCTTC. Translating it yields CASSHKSWSNEQFF.

This clone was recorded many times. DNA for the CDR3: TGTGCCATCGGACAGGACGTCGGGGAGCTGTTTTTT. It codes for CAIGQDVGELFF. The chain recombines TRBV10-3 with TRBJ2-2; 7 nucleotides line up with TRBD1. Germline assignment: CDR1 ENHRY and CDR2 SYGVKD. The CDR3 is 12 amino acids. Germline trimming cut 8 bases from V and 7 bases from J; bases unmatched to any gene: 4.

The chain recombines TRBV28 with TRBJ2-3; 9 bases align to TRBD2. Germline lookup yields CDR1 MDHEN and CDR2 SYDVKM. Trimming cost V 3 bases and J 5 bases; bases outside gene matches: 9. This CDR3 has 16 residues. CDR3 loop: CASSLVPSGIQDTQYF. Here the CDR3 DNA reads TGTGCCAGCAGTTTGGTTCCTAGCGGGATTCAAGATACGCAGTATTTT. The whole variable domain, remainder taken from reference TRBV28 and TRBJ2-3, is DVKVTQSSRYLVKRTGEKVFLECVQDMDHENMFWYRQDPGLGLRLIYFSYDVKMKEKGDIPEGYSVSREKKERFSLILESASTNQTSMYLCASSLVPSGIQDTQYFGPGTRLTVL.

The chain employs TRBV25-1 and TRBJ1-1, with 7 positions matching TRBD1. V was clipped by 3 bases and J by 5 bases; unmatched bases: 6. CDR3 length: 14 residues. Germline assignment: CDR1 MGHDK and CDR2 SYGVNS. For the CDR3, the DNA is TGTGCCAGCAGTGACCAGGGGGGGAGGACTGAAGCTTTCTTT. Protein sequence: CASSDQGGRTEAFF. The whole variable domain, filled in from reference TRBV25-1 and TRBJ1-1, reads EADIYQTPRYLVIGTGKKITLECSQTMGHDKMYWYQQDPGMELHLIHYSYGVNSTEKGDLSSESTVSRIRTEHFPLTLESARPSHTSQYLCASSDQGGRTEAFFGQGTRLTVV.

The chain employs TRBV27 and TRBJ2-1; 13 bases match TRBD2. With 7 bases clipped from V and 0 bases from J, the junction kept 9 bases outside the gene matches. Germline V CDR1 and CDR2: MNHEY, SMNVEV (reference sequence). The CDR3 is 18 residues long. CDR3 DNA sequence: TGTGCCAGCAAGAGGGGACTAGCGGGACCGAGCTCCTACAATGAGCAGTTCTTC. It encodes CASKRGLAGPSSYNEQFF.

The J gene is TRBJ2-7, the V gene TRBV7-8, with D unresolved. The CDR3 runs 15 residues. The germline V gene has CDR1 SGHVS and CDR2 FQNEAQ. The V end was cut by 1 base, the J end by 2 bases, with 12 bases between. Here the CDR3 DNA reads TGTGCCAGCAGCTTAGGAAGCATGAAAACCTACGAGCAGTACTTC. Its protein product is CASSLGSMKTYEQYF.

This clone has ten or more counts. This CDR3 reads CASSYVNFQPQHF. CDR3 in DNA: TGTGCCAGCAGTTACGTCAACTTCCAGCCCCAGCATTTT. The chain uses TRBV28 and TRBJ1-5; D is uncertain. V gave up 4 bases and J gave up 7 bases, with 11 bases separating them. The CDR3 is 13 amino acids. Germline-derived CDR1 and CDR2 are MDHEN and SYDVKM.

A few counts support this clone. This sequence joins TRBV5-1 and TRBJ2-5, with TRBD2 matching over 8 bases. With V trimmed by 3 bases and J by 0 bases, 7 bases remained unmatched. Germline CDR1 is SGHRS and CDR2 is YFSETQ. The CDR3 runs to 16 residues. The CDR3 loop reads CASSYGLARYQETQYF. The CDR3 DNA sequence: TGCGCCAGCAGCTACGGACTAGCCCGGTACCAAGAGACCCAGTACTTC.

J is TRBJ1-4 and V is TRBV19, with unresolved D. CDR1 is LNHDA, CDR2 SQIVND, per germline (reference sequence). Trimming cost V 6 bases and J 5 bases, with 16 bases left between them. This CDR3 is 15 amino acids long. CDR3 residues: CASSFGPGRNEKLFF. The CDR3 DNA reads as TGTGCCAGTAGCTTCGGACCTGGCCGGAATGAAAAACTGTTTTTT.

This clone was seen more than once but under ten times. It may be a read error: a sequence one base away is much more abundant. The rearrangement uses TRBV6-5 and TRBJ2-1; the D is unclear. The V end was cut by 2 bases, the J end by 0 bases, with 8 bases between. CDR1 and CDR2 from the germline V gene are MNHEY and SVGAGI. This CDR3 is built from 15 residues. Here the CDR3 DNA reads TGTGCCAGCAGTTACGTACAGAGCTCCTACAATGAGCAGTTCTTC. Its translation is CASSYVQSSYNEQFF.

This clone was recorded at least ten times. This rearrangement joins TRBV7-9 to TRBJ2-7; 11 nucleotides align to TRBD1. With V trimmed by 1 base and J by 5 bases, 7 bases remained unmatched. The germline CDR1 and CDR2 sequences are SEHNR and FQNEAQ (reference sequence). The CDR3 extends over 16 amino acids. The CDR3 loop is CASSLDPGQGVDEQYF. The CDR3 nucleotides are TGTGCCAGCAGCTTAGACCCGGGACAGGGGGTCGACGAGCAGTACTTC.

This clone was seen a few times. CDR3 amino acids: CASSDSDTYNEQFF. The CDR3 DNA is TGTGCCAGCAGTGACTCGGACACTTACAATGAGCAGTTCTTC. V and J are TRBV25-1 and TRBJ2-1; perhaps TRBD1 as D (5 bases). V lost 3 bases to trimming and J lost 4 bases, with 10 bases between them. In germline, CDR1 is MGHDK, CDR2 SYGVNS. This CDR3 has 14 amino acids.

This clone was detected a few times. CDR3 DNA sequence: TGTGCCAGCTCACCAAGACGGGACAGCCAAGAGACCCAGTACTTC. Translation gives CASSPRRDSQETQYF. The V gene is TRBV18, the J gene TRBJ2-5; TRBD1 agrees at 7 bases. Germline V gene lookup returns CDR1 KGHSH and CDR2 LQKENI. This CDR3 region has 15 residues. Unmatched junction bases numbered 4, after V lost 2 bases and J lost 1 base.

This clone was observed at least ten times. The chain employs TRBV10-1 and TRBJ2-7; D gene uncertain. Germline lookup yields CDR1 WNHNN and CDR2 SYGVQD (reference sequence). CDR3 length: 13 amino acids. Trimming cost V 0 bases and J 0 bases, with 3 bases left between them. The CDR3 DNA sequence: TGCGCCAGCAGTGAGTCAGCCTCCTACGAGCAGTACTTC. It is translated as CASSESASYEQYF.

This rearrangement joins TRBV9 to TRBJ2-7; 7 bases are shared with TRBD1. CDR3 length equals 13 residues. The junction had 7 bases not matched to a gene; V was cut back by 4 bases and J by 6 bases. Germline V CDR1 and CDR2: SGDLS, YYNGEE. Here the CDR3 reads CASSYPTGSEQYF. The CDR3 DNA reads as TGTGCCAGCAGCTACCCGACAGGGTCCGAGCAGTACTTC.